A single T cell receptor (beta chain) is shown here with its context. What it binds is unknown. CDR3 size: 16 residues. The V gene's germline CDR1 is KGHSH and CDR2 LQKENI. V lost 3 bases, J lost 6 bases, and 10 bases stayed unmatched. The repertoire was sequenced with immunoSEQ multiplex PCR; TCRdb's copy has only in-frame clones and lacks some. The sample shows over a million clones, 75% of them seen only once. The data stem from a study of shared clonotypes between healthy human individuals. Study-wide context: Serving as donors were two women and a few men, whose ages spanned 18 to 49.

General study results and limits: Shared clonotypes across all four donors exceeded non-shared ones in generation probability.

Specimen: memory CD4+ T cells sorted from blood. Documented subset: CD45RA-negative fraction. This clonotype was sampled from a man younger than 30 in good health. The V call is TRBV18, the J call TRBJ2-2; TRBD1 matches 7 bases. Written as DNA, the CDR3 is TGTGCCAGCTCACCCGCCGGTTCAACAGGGGCCGGGGAGCTGTTTTTT. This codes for CASSPAGSTGAGELFF.